Listed below are T cell receptor beta chains from one sample, sequenced in a study of PD-1 blockade in classical Hodgkin lymphoma. Assay used: immunoSEQ multiplex PCR; TCRdb lists only in-frame clones, some missing. Of some 70,000 clones listed, about 93% are singletons. The sample consisted of peripheral blood mononuclear cells (PBMCs). Source of these receptors: a human donor with classical Hodgkin lymphoma. Both conserved end residues are part of each CDR3. D genes are given only for firm matches. Some rows mark clone size as missing; the rest say once, few, many or name a class of expanded clone.

d_gene,j_gene,abundance,v_gene,CDR3nt,CDR3aa
-,TRBJ1-1,-,TRBV30,TGTGCCTGGAGTAAAAGGGGTGAAACTGAAGCTTTCTTT,CAWSKRGETEAFF
TRBD2,TRBJ2-1,-,TRBV5-1,TGCGCCAGCAGCCCTCTGAGCGGGAGTGGTTCCTACAATGAGCAGTTCTTC,CASSPLSGSGSYNEQFF
-,TRBJ2-7,-,TRBV7-9,TGTGCCAGCAGCTCCGGAGGGGATCACGAGCAGTACTTC,CASSSGGDHEQYF
TRBD1,TRBJ1-5,-,TRBV7-9,TGTGCCAGCAGCTCCGGGACAGGGTTGATGGGTCAGCCCCAGCATTTT,CASSSGTGLMGQPQHF
TRBD2,TRBJ2-5,once,TRBV4-3,TGCGCCAGCAGCCAAGTTGGACTAGCGGGAGGCGGGGAAGAGACCCAGTACTTC,CASSQVGLAGGGEETQYF
TRBD2,TRBJ2-7,-,TRBV5-1,TGCGCCAGCAGCCCGGGACTAGCGGGAGTCTACGAGCAGTACTTC,CASSPGLAGVYEQYF
TRBD2,TRBJ2-1,-,TRBV6-1,TGTGCCGGCAGCGGGAGAATCTCCTACAATGAGCAGTTCTTC,CAGSGRISYNEQFF
-,TRBJ1-5,once,TRBV18,TGTGCCAGCTCACCAGGGAGTGGCAATCAGCCCCAGCATTTT,CASSPGSGNQPQHF
TRBD1,TRBJ2-5,-,TRBV30,TGTGCCTGGAGTTCGGACAGGGGGCATGAGACCCAGTACTTC,CAWSSDRGHETQYF
TRBD2,TRBJ2-2,-,TRBV19,TGTGCCAGTAGTATCCAGCTAGCGGGAGGCCCCAGGGGCACCGGGGAGCTGTTTTTT,CASSIQLAGGPRGTGELFF
-,TRBJ1-1,-,TRBV5-1,TGCGCCAGCAGCTTGGAAAAGCTAACGAACACTGAAGCTTTCTTT,CASSLEKLTNTEAFF
-,TRBJ1-2,-,TRBV6-6,TGTGCCAGCACCACGCCCGGGGGAGTGGGGGGCTACACCTTC,CASTTPGGVGGYTF
-,TRBJ2-3,-,TRBV7-6,TGTGCCAGCAGTCGCCAGGGCTCCAGAGATACGCAGTATTTT,CASSRQGSRDTQYF
TRBD2,TRBJ2-3,-,TRBV5-1,TGCGCCAGCAGCTTGGGAGGGACTAGCGGGGTGGATACGCAGTATTTT,CASSLGGTSGVDTQYF
-,TRBJ2-4,-,TRBV28,TGTGCCAGCAGTTTGTCAGGACCCAACATTCAGTACTTC,CASSLSGPNIQYF
-,TRBJ2-7,-,TRBV7-9,TGTGCCAGCAGCTTAGGAGAGGGCGAGCAGTACTTC,CASSLGEGEQYF
TRBD1,TRBJ1-2,-,TRBV6-6,TGTGCCAGCAGTCAAAACGACAGGGGCAACTATGGCTACACCTTC,CASSQNDRGNYGYTF
TRBD1,TRBJ1-3,-,TRBV6-1,TGTGCCAGCAGTAAAGACAGGGGGCTAACTGGAAACACCATATATTTT,CASSKDRGLTGNTIYF
TRBD1,TRBJ2-7,once,TRBV6-5,TGTGCCAGCAGTTACTCCGCACAGGGGGGATACGAGCAGTACTTC,CASSYSAQGGYEQYF
-,TRBJ1-5,-,TRBV11-2,TGTGCCAGCAGCTATCGACAGAATCAGCCCCAGCATTTT,CASSYRQNQPQHF
TRBD1,TRBJ1-1,-,TRBV5-6,TGTGCCAGCAGCTTACAGGGGTCGAACACTGAAGCTTTCTTT,CASSLQGSNTEAFF
TRBD1,TRBJ1-5,-,TRBV5-1,TGCGCCAGCAGCTTGGATGGGACAGGGAGCAATCAGCCCCAGCATTTT,CASSLDGTGSNQPQHF
-,TRBJ2-5,-,TRBV18,TGTGCCAGCTCACTCCAAGAGACCCAGTACTTC,CASSLQETQYF
-,TRBJ1-4,-,TRBV5-1,TGCGCCAGCAGCCAACCACAGGGCTTAAATGAAAAACTGTTTTTT,CASSQPQGLNEKLFF
-,TRBJ1-2,-,TRBV6-5,TGTGCCAGTGGGAGGACAGCTCTCTACTATGGCTACACCTTC,CASGRTALYYGYTF
-,TRBJ2-1,-,TRBV14,TGTGCCAGCAGCCAGGGGCAAGGGTTTAGTGAGCAGTTCTTC,CASSQGQGFSEQFF
TRBD2,TRBJ2-5,-,TRBV7-2,TGTGCCAGCACACTCAACAGAGCGGGGGTCCAGGAGACCCAGTACTTC,CASTLNRAGVQETQYF
-,TRBJ1-2,-,TRBV14,TGTGCCAGCAGCCAGGGACTGGACTATGGCTACACCTTC,CASSQGLDYGYTF
TRBD2,TRBJ2-2,-,TRBV9,TGTGCCAGCAGCCCCACCGGACTAGCCGGGGAGCTGTTTTTT,CASSPTGLAGELFF
TRBD1,TRBJ2-7,-,TRBV5-5,TGTGCCAGCAGCTCCTGGGACAGCGCCTGGGAGCAGTACTTC,CASSSWDSAWEQYF
-,TRBJ2-3,-,TRBV5-4,TGTGCCAGCACCCTGAATGCAGATACGCAGTATTTT,CASTLNADTQYF
-,TRBJ2-1,-,TRBV11-2,TGTGCCAGCAGCCACCCTGACAGTTACAATGAGCAGTTCTTC,CASSHPDSYNEQFF
-,TRBJ1-6,-,TRBV15,TGTGCCACCAGCTGGACCGATAGGAATTCACCCCTCCACTTT,CATSWTDRNSPLHF
-,TRBJ2-7,-,TRBV6-6,TGTGCCAGCAGTTACCGCAGGGGTTACGAGCAGTACTTC,CASSYRRGYEQYF
-,TRBJ1-1,-,TRBV5-1,TGCGCCAGCAGCTTGGCCATCATTTCGGGCACTGAAGCTTTCTTT,CASSLAIISGTEAFF
TRBD1,TRBJ1-1,once,TRBV7-6,TGTGCCAGCAGCAAGGACAGGGGCCTCTTCCCTGAAGCTTTCTTT,CASSKDRGLFPEAFF
-,TRBJ2-5,-,TRBV9,TGTGCCAGCAGCGCCGACGGGGCTCCACCTTCTTTTGAGACCCAGTACTTC,CASSADGAPPSFETQYF
-,TRBJ2-7,-,TRBV28,TGTGCCAGCAGTCACGCCACCGCGTGGCAGGACCCATCCTACGAGCAGTACTTC,CASSHATAWQDPSYEQYF
-,TRBJ1-4,-,TRBV28,TGTGCCAGCAGTTTGGGCGAAGGGCGCACTAATGAAAAACTGTTTTTT,CASSLGEGRTNEKLFF
-,TRBJ1-2,-,TRBV9,TGTGCCAGCAGCGCATCCGCAGGGGAGGGCTATGGCTACACCTTC,CASSASAGEGYGYTF
-,TRBJ1-1,once,TRBV4-1,TGCGCCAGCAGCCAAGAGAGAGGCCTTATGAACACTGAAGCTTTCTTT,CASSQERGLMNTEAFF
-,TRBJ2-1,-,TRBV7-2,TGTGCCAGCAGCGAACGGGATTACGGGGCGGGTGAGCAGTTCTTC,CASSERDYGAGEQFF
-,TRBJ1-2,-,TRBV4-1,TGCGCCAGCAGCCAAGAGCCCGGGACTCAGGGCTACACCTTC,CASSQEPGTQGYTF
TRBD2,TRBJ2-3,-,TRBV11-2,TGTGCCAGCAGCTTAAATAGCGGGGCAACAGATACGCAGTATTTT,CASSLNSGATDTQYF
-,TRBJ1-5,-,TRBV7-9,TGTGCCAGCAGCCCCGTATTGGGTGGAAATCAGCCCCAGCATTTT,CASSPVLGGNQPQHF
TRBD2,TRBJ2-1,-,TRBV6-4,TGTGCCAGCAGCCGAAATCCCCCGGGACTAGCGGAATACAATGAGCAGTTCTTC,CASSRNPPGLAEYNEQFF
TRBD2,TRBJ2-7,-,TRBV5-1,TGCGCCAGCAGCCCCCTAGCGGGGTCCTCCTACGAGCAGTACTTC,CASSPLAGSSYEQYF
-,TRBJ2-1,once,TRBV5-6,TGTGCCAGCAGCTTGAAGGATAGGGATGAGCAGTTCTTC,CASSLKDRDEQFF
TRBD1,TRBJ1-1,-,TRBV9,TGTGCCAGCAGCGTTACAGACAGGGGAGACACTGAAGCTTTCTTT,CASSVTDRGDTEAFF
-,TRBJ1-5,-,TRBV27,TGTGCCAGCAGGGTGAGGGGCGAGGGCTCAAGGCAGCCCCAGCATTTT,CASRVRGEGSRQPQHF
TRBD1,TRBJ1-1,-,TRBV7-2,TGTGCCAGCAGCTTCCCGACAGGGACGGACACTGAAGCTTTCTTT,CASSFPTGTDTEAFF
-,TRBJ1-1,few,TRBV6-1,TGTGCCAGCAGATCAGGGGAGGGTACTGAAGCTTTCTTT,CASRSGEGTEAFF
TRBD1,TRBJ1-1,-,TRBV11-2,TGTGCCAGCAGCTGGGACAGCTTTAACACTGAAGCTTTCTTT,CASSWDSFNTEAFF